This entry lists 30 T cell receptor beta chains sequenced from one sample in a study of T cell clonotyping in hematopoietic cell transplantation. Sample time point: recipient sample about 28 days before transplant, after cytoreduction. Assay used: immunoSEQ multiplex PCR; TCRdb lists only in-frame clones, some missing. The sample carries roughly 80,000 clones, 90% to 96% recorded once. The input for sequencing was peripheral blood mononuclear cells, taken before stem cell transplant. The receptors were sampled from a woman aged 45-60 years with acute myeloid leukemia. Some clones in this sample may be carry-over from other donors' samples.

The chain is built from TRBV29-1 and TRBJ2-7; D unclear. Germline lookup yields CDR1 SQVTM and CDR2 ANQGSEA. This CDR3 region has 13 residues. Trimming pared 2 bases from V and 0 bases from J, leaving 8 bases between. This CDR3 reads CSVEQASSYEQYF. Here the CDR3 DNA reads TGCAGCGTTGAACAGGCGAGCTCCTACGAGCAGTACTTC.

This sequence joins TRBV7-6 and TRBJ1-5; tentative D call: TRBD1 (6 bases). The V gene lost 7 bases and the J gene lost 7 bases, with 14 bases spanning the gap. CDR3 length: 13 residues. CDR1 and CDR2 (germline): SGHVS, FNYEAQ. CDR3 DNA: TGTGCCAGCACCGGGGGGCTGGGACAGCCCCAGCATTTT. As protein: CASTGGLGQPQHF.

The chain has TRBV6-6 and TRBJ1-1; no clear D gene. V dropped 5 bases and J dropped 0 bases, with 13 bases sitting between them. CDR1 and CDR2 from the germline V gene are MNHNY and SVGAGI (reference sequence). The CDR3 runs 15 residues. The CDR3 nucleotides are TGTGCCAGCAGTGCGACCCGGGCGATGAACACTGAAGCTTTCTTT. Translating gives CASSATRAMNTEAFF.

The rearrangement links TRBV7-2 to TRBJ1-6; no reliable D call. The germline V and J ends were trimmed by 5 bases and 8 bases, with 4 bases remaining between them. Germline V gives CDR1 SGHTA, CDR2 FQGNSA. The CDR3 covers 11 residues. In DNA, the CDR3 is TGTGCCAGCAGCGGCGATTCACCCCTCCACTTT. The encoded protein is CASSGDSPLHF.

In its sample, this clone was seen once. This chain links TRBV2 with TRBJ2-3, with 7 bases matching TRBD2. CDR1 and CDR2 from the germline V gene are SNHLY and FYNNEI. The CDR3 length is 14 residues. Trimming removed 3 bases from V and 2 bases from J; junction bases left unmatched: 2. The CDR3 nucleotides are TGTGCCAGCAGTGAGCAGCGGGACACAGATACGCAGTATTTT. Protein sequence: CASSEQRDTDTQYF.

The chain recombines TRBV2 with TRBJ1-4; D unresolved. The CDR3 is 15 amino acids. CDR1 and CDR2 (germline): SNHLY, FYNNEI. Deletions cut 4 bases from V and 0 bases from J, with 9 bases between. The CDR3 bases are TGTGCCAGCAGTGCCCGGGGTGCAACTAATGAAAAACTGTTTTTT. Amino acids: CASSARGATNEKLFF.

The J gene is TRBJ1-4, the V gene TRBV7-9, with D uncertain. Germline loops: CDR1 SEHNR, CDR2 FQNEAQ (reference sequence). This CDR3 is built from 14 residues. V lost 0 bases to trimming and J lost 8 bases, with 10 bases between them. CDR3 sequence: CASSLASTSEKLFF. The CDR3 DNA follows: TGTGCCAGCAGCTTAGCGTCAACGAGCGAAAAACTGTTTTTT.

This clone has a single count. CDR3 sequence reads: CASSPTRQGSYGYTF. DNA for the CDR3: TGTGCCAGCAGCCCAACTCGACAGGGGAGCTATGGCTACACCTTC. The chain joins TRBV11-2 to TRBJ1-2; 8 bases line up with TRBD1. The CDR3 is 15 amino acids. V was pared by 5 bases and J by 4 bases, with 9 bases of the junction left unmatched. The germline gives CDR1 SGHAT, CDR2 FQNNGV.

The V call is TRBV5-4, the J call TRBJ2-1, with D uncertain. Trimming removed 1 base at V and 10 bases at J, with 9 bases between. The CDR3 sequence is 12 residues long. CDR1 SGHNT and CDR2 YYREEE come from the germline V gene (reference sequence). The CDR3 spells CASSLSRLEQFF. The CDR3 DNA sequence: TGTGCCAGCAGCTTGTCTAGGCTCGAGCAGTTCTTC. Complete variable domain (other parts from reference TRBV5-4 and TRBJ2-1): ETGVTQSPTHLIKTRGQQVTLRCSSQSGHNTVSWYQQALGQGPQFIFQYYREEENGRGNFPPRFSGLQFPNYSSELNVNALELDDSALYLCASSLSRLEQFFGPGTRLTVL.

In its sample, this clone was seen a few times. The chain recombines TRBV9 with TRBJ2-2; perhaps TRBD1 as D (5 bases). CDR1 and CDR2 from the germline V gene are SGDLS and YYNGEE. This CDR3 comprises 15 residues. V was pared by 2 bases and J by 2 bases, with 10 bases between. The CDR3 nucleotides read TGTGCCAGCAGCGTCCAAACAGGCAACACCGGGGAGCTGTTTTTT. It is translated as CASSVQTGNTGELFF.

J is TRBJ2-3 and V is TRBV29-1; D is perhaps TRBD1 or TRBD2 (5 bases each). The germline V gene encodes CDR1 SQVTM and CDR2 ANQGSEA. CDR3 length: 15 residues. V was trimmed by 6 bases and J by 2 bases, leaving 18 bases between them. The CDR3 DNA reads as TGCAGCGTAAGGGGACCGAACGCCGTCACAGATACGCAGTATTTT. This translates into CSVRGPNAVTDTQYF.

The chain couples TRBV27 to TRBJ1-2; no reliable D call. The germline V and J ends were trimmed by 4 bases and 7 bases, with 10 bases remaining between them. CDR1 and CDR2 from the germline V gene are MNHEY and SMNVEV (reference sequence). The CDR3 contains 12 residues. CDR3 in amino acids: CASSYTGSGYTF. CDR3 sequence (DNA): TGTGCCAGCAGTTATACGGGGTCTGGCTACACCTTC.

This clone appeared once. The CDR3: CASSLSGGGSEQYF. DNA for the CDR3: TGTGCCAGCAGCTTAAGCGGGGGGGGCTCCGAGCAGTACTTC. The chain is built from TRBV7-3 and TRBJ2-7; 9 bases map to TRBD2. The junction had 4 bases not matched to a gene; V was cut back by 1 base and J by 6 bases. CDR3 length: 14 amino acids. Looked up from germline, CDR1 is SGHTA and CDR2 is FQGTGA.

The V and J genes are TRBV6-6 and TRBJ1-5; no firm D call. Germline assignment: CDR1 MNHNY and CDR2 SVGAGI (reference sequence). Trimming took off 6 bases at V and 5 bases at J, with 5 bases between the two ends. CDR3 size: 11 residues. The CDR3 loop is CASRRDQPQHF. The DNA of the CDR3 is TGTGCCAGCAGGAGGGATCAGCCCCAGCATTTT.

The genes are TRBV19 and TRBJ2-2, with 9 bases that match TRBD2. CDR3 length: 17 residues. The V gene end was trimmed by 3 bases and the J gene end by 6 bases; junction bases not matched to a gene: 11. From germline, CDR1 is LNHDA and CDR2 SQIVND (reference sequence). CDR3 nucleotides: TGTGCCAGTAGTATGCCCCGAGGTAGCGGGGGTCCCGGGGAGCTGTTTTTT. Encoded protein: CASSMPRGSGGPGELFF.

The V and J genes are TRBV30 and TRBJ2-1; unclear D gene. Germline CDR1 is GTSNPN and CDR2 is SVGIG (reference sequence). The germline V and J ends were trimmed by 0 bases and 15 bases, with 15 bases remaining between them. The CDR3 totals 12 residues. The CDR3 reads CAWSVSRSTLFF. The CDR3 DNA reads as TGTGCCTGGAGTGTATCCCGCTCTACCTTGTTCTTC.

The chain has TRBV18 and TRBJ1-5, with D unresolved. Germline V gene lookup returns CDR1 KGHSH and CDR2 LQKENI. The V end was cut by 1 base, the J end by 7 bases, with 20 bases between. The CDR3 length is 17 residues. The CDR3 nucleotides read TGTGCCAGCTCACCACTGAGGGATCGGGGTTCGGGACAGCCCCAGCATTTT. Protein: CASSPLRDRGSGQPQHF.

The rearrangement links TRBV30 to TRBJ1-5; TRBD1 matches 7 bases. Germline trimming cut 6 bases from V and 5 bases from J; bases unmatched to any gene: 7. The CDR3 has 13 residues. Looked up from germline, CDR1 is GTSNPN and CDR2 is SVGIG (reference sequence). The CDR3 DNA reads TGTGCCTGTAAACAGGGGTGGGATCAGCCCCAGCATTTT. This gives the protein CACKQGWDQPQHF.

The chain uses TRBV19 and TRBJ2-3; TRBD1 agrees at 11 bases. Germline trimming cut 8 bases from V and 9 bases from J; bases unmatched to any gene: 7. This CDR3 region has 13 residues. Germline-derived CDR1 and CDR2 are LNHDA and SQIVND (reference sequence). This CDR3 is CASSGQGETTQYF. CDR3 nucleotides: TGTGCCAGTTCGGGACAGGGGGAGACCACGCAGTATTTT.

V gene TRBV5-1 combines with J gene TRBJ2-2; the D is unclear. Germline V gives CDR1 SGHRS, CDR2 YFSETQ. Trimming took 1 base from V and 1 from J, leaving 11 bases between them. This CDR3 comprises 16 residues. The CDR3 here is CASSLYLGRNTGELFF. CDR3 DNA: TGCGCCAGCAGCTTGTACCTTGGGCGGAACACCGGGGAGCTGTTTTTT.

This chain uses TRBV5-1 with TRBJ1-3; 7 nucleotides line up with TRBD1. This CDR3 has 14 amino acids. CDR1 and CDR2 (germline): SGHRS, YFSETQ. Trimming at V came to 4 bases and at J to 2 bases, leaving 3 bases not matched to a gene. The CDR3 reads CASSPGQTGNTIYF. The CDR3 coding sequence is TGCGCCAGCAGCCCGGGACAGACTGGAAACACCATATATTTT.

V and J are TRBV27 and TRBJ2-2; 9 positions agree with TRBD1. Germline CDR1 is MNHEY and CDR2 is SMNVEV (reference sequence). With 5 bases clipped from V and 8 bases from J, the junction kept 15 bases outside the gene matches. CDR3 length: 17 amino acids. The CDR3 here is CASSPPAGTGRRGELFF. The CDR3 region has the DNA TGTGCCAGCAGTCCACCGGCCGGGACAGGGCGACGGGGGGAGCTGTTTTTT.

The V call is TRBV6-1, the J call TRBJ2-3, with a tentative D call TRBD1 (6 bases). The germline V and J ends were trimmed by 0 bases and 2 bases, with 18 bases remaining between them. Per the germline V gene, CDR1 is MNHNS and CDR2 is SASEGT. CDR3 size: 18 residues. The DNA of the CDR3 is TGTGCCAGCAGTGAAGCCAAAAAGGGACAACGGAACACAGATACGCAGTATTTT. This sequence encodes CASSEAKKGQRNTDTQYF.

The V call is TRBV7-9, the J call TRBJ1-5; D is uncertain. The length of the CDR3 is 13 residues. From germline, CDR1 is SEHNR and CDR2 FQNEAQ (reference sequence). V was cut by 4 bases and J by 5 bases, with 9 bases left in between. CDR3 sequence: CASSWDGDQPQHF. The CDR3 nucleotides are TGTGCCAGCAGCTGGGATGGGGATCAGCCCCAGCATTTT.

The rearrangement links TRBV6-1 to TRBJ2-7; D may match TRBD1 or TRBD2 (5 bases each). There are 14 residues in the CDR3. V shed 3 bases and J shed 3 bases, with 12 bases lying between them. Germline CDR1 is MNHNS and CDR2 is SASEGT. The CDR3 is CASSDNRRRYEQYF. The CDR3 DNA is TGTGCCAGCAGTGATAACAGGAGGCGCTACGAGCAGTACTTC.

The chain is built from TRBV5-1 and TRBJ1-1; possibly TRBD1 for D (6 bases). The CDR3 spans 16 residues. With 2 bases removed from V and 1 base from J, the gap between germline ends came to 15 bases. Germline assignment: CDR1 SGHRS and CDR2 YFSETQ. CDR3 bases: TGCGCCAGCAGCTTCACACTGGGGGGCGCGAACACTGAAGCTTTCTTT. Translated, it gives CASSFTLGGANTEAFF.

The genes are TRBV5-1 and TRBJ2-3; weak D call: TRBD1 (5 bases). Germline CDR1 SGHRS, CDR2 YFSETQ. Trimming pared 0 bases from V and 0 bases from J, leaving 14 bases between. This CDR3 spans 17 amino acids. The CDR3 spells CASSLARADFSTDTQYF. The CDR3 DNA reads as TGCGCCAGCAGCTTGGCCAGGGCAGACTTTAGCACAGATACGCAGTATTTT. Complete variable domain (other parts from reference TRBV5-1 and TRBJ2-3): KAGVTQTPRYLIKTRGQQVTLSCSPISGHRSVSWYQQTPGQGLQFLFEYFSETQRNKGNFPGRFSGRQFSNSRSEMNVSTLELGDSALYLCASSLARADFSTDTQYFGPGTRLTVL.

The rearrangement links TRBV6-1 to TRBJ2-3; D might be TRBD2 (5 bases). The V and J ends lost 4 bases and 3 bases respectively, with 11 bases between them. Germline CDR1 MNHNS, CDR2 SASEGT. The CDR3 is made up of 14 amino acids. In nucleotides, the CDR3 is TGTGCCAGCAGTGCAGTCCCGGGGACAGATACGCAGTATTTT. Translation: CASSAVPGTDTQYF.

This chain connects TRBV1 to TRBJ2-7. TRBV1 is a documented pseudogene. The CDR3 has 15 residues. CDR3 region: CTSSLVASSSYEQYF. CDR3 sequence (DNA): TGCACCAGCAGCCTTGTCGCCAGCAGCTCCTACGAGCAGTACTTC.

In DNA, the CDR3 is TGTGCCAGCAGCGAAACTAGCGGGAGGGCCGGCGAGCAGTACTTC. Translated, it gives CASSETSGRAGEQYF. V usage is TRBV7-8 and J usage is TRBJ2-7; 13 nucleotides line up with TRBD2. Germline V lookup: CDR1 SGHVS, CDR2 FQNEAQ. The CDR3 is 15 amino acids. J was trimmed by 6 bases and V by 5 bases; bases with no gene match: 7.